This T cell receptor beta chain emerged from a study of T-cell memory formation after mild COVID-19. This clonotype was recorded a few times. TCRdb re-analysed the 5' RACE reads in MiXCR, keeping a single row per CDR3 protein. The sample lists about 560,000 distinct CDR3 sequences, approximately 15% occurring once. CDR3 length: 14 residues. Trimming left V 2 bases short and J 5 bases short, with 9 bases between. Germline loops: CDR1 MNHNY, CDR2 SVGAGI (reference sequence). The sequencing sample was made of PBMCs or a T cell subset sorted from them (not recorded which). The chain links TRBV6-6 to TRBJ2-2, with D tentatively TRBD1 (6 bases). The receptor comes from an adult woman who had mild COVID-19 (a few samples of this study predate the infection). Cell type and time point are not known. The CDR3, as DNA: TGTGCCAGCAGTTACCCCCAGGGGACCGGGGAGCTGTTTTTT. It is translated as CASSYPQGTGELFF.